This T cell receptor beta chain was identified during a study of blood T cell repertoires in COVID-19. Background on the study: Samples of COVID-19 (acute and convalescent) were obtained from the United States, Italy and Spain.

Per germline, CDR1 SGHRS and CDR2 YFSETQ. This CDR3 contains 14 residues. V lost 2 bases and J 2 bases, leaving 5 bases between the germline ends. Methods used by the authors: It was from reference gene primer amplification that nucleated cell counts were estimated. Method: immunoSEQ multiplex PCR; TCRdb's copy keeps in-frame clones and lacks some. That table is the source of V, J and clone size, and D and trimming were worked out from the DNA. This sample has 290,000 or so clones, with more than 75% found just once. The rearrangement joins TRBV5-1 to TRBJ2-6, with unresolved D. The sequencing sample was made of peripheral blood. The sequence came from an older man with acute or convalescent COVID-19. The CDR3 DNA reads as TGCGCCAGCAGCTTTTCAACTGGGGCCAACGTCCTGACTTTC. Translated, it gives CASSFSTGANVLTF.